A single sample gave rise to the 10 T cell receptor beta chains below, sequenced in a study of radiotherapy plus CTLA-4 blockade in lung cancer listed by TCRdb under 2018. Library generation was performed with the immunoSEQ multiplex PCR assay. TCRdb re-hosts the immuneACCESS table, in-frame sequences only. Its copies lack some clones; in the studies checked, an unresolved V gene accounts for under half of them, and the cause for the rest is not known. For this sample the table gives roughly 90,000 clones, of which about three quarters were detected only once. The top ten constitute over 12% of the sample. The input for sequencing was peripheral blood, taken from a patient treated with radiotherapy plus ipilimumab. These TCRs come from a human donor with non-small cell lung cancer that progressed on radiotherapy plus ipilimumab.

V is TRBV28 and J is TRBJ2-3; the match to TRBD2 covers 11 bases. CDR1 and CDR2 (germline): MDHEN, SYDVKM. Trimming took 5 bases from V and 5 from J; bases not matched to a gene: 6. This CDR3 region has 15 residues. In DNA, the CDR3 is TGTGCCAGCAGTCCCCCGGGACTAGCGGTAGATACGCAGTATTTT. This codes for CASSPPGLAVDTQYF.

This rearrangement joins TRBV28 to TRBJ2-1; 11 nucleotides align to TRBD2. This CDR3 is 16 amino acids long. The ends lost 6 bases at V and 2 bases at J; junction bases unmatched: 6. Germline lookup yields CDR1 MDHEN and CDR2 SYDVKM. CDR3 region: CASSPLAGGPYNEQFF. The CDR3 nucleotides read TGTGCCAGCAGCCCCTTAGCGGGGGGGCCCTACAATGAGCAGTTCTTC.

V gene TRBV28 combines with J gene TRBJ1-2; no firm D call. CDR3 length: 12 residues. Trimming left V 4 bases short and J 4 bases short, with 7 bases between. The germline CDR1 and CDR2 sequences are MDHEN and SYDVKM. The CDR3 region is CASSSRAYGYTF. The CDR3 DNA reads as TGTGCCAGCAGTTCTAGGGCCTATGGCTACACCTTC.

V and J are TRBV18 and TRBJ2-1; D uncertain. The V end was cut by 0 bases, the J end by 5 bases, with 11 bases between. From germline, CDR1 is KGHSH and CDR2 LQKENI. This CDR3 is built from 15 residues. The CDR3 is CASSPPLIRNNEQFF. CDR3 nucleotide sequence: TGTGCCAGCTCACCACCCCTAATTCGCAACAATGAGCAGTTCTTC.

This sequence joins TRBV6-6 and TRBJ2-5; 7 bases agree with TRBD2. The trim removed 6 bases at V and 5 bases at J, leaving 6 bases unmatched. Germline loops: CDR1 MNHNY, CDR2 SVGAGI (reference sequence). The CDR3 loop spans 13 amino acids. DNA for the CDR3: TGTGCCAGCAGCCGCCCCGGGGGGGAGACCCAGTACTTC. Amino acid sequence: CASSRPGGETQYF.

This chain uses TRBV11-1 with TRBJ2-1; 8 nucleotides line up with TRBD2. The CDR3 has 16 amino acids. Germline V lookup: CDR1 SGHAT, CDR2 FQDESV (reference sequence). Losses at the gene ends were 2 bases for V and 0 bases for J; bases not matched to a gene: 3. DNA for the CDR3: TGTGCCAGCAGCTTATCCAGCGGGGGCTCCTACAATGAGCAGTTCTTC. Translating it yields CASSLSSGGSYNEQFF.

The V and J genes are TRBV4-1 and TRBJ2-5; no reliable D call. Deletions cut 2 bases from V and 5 bases from J, with 12 bases between. Germline V gene sequence: CDR1 MGHRA, CDR2 YSYEKL. The CDR3 is 14 residues long. CDR3 in DNA: TGCGCCAGCAGCCAATGGGTACTGGGGGAGACCCAGTACTTC. It yields the protein CASSQWVLGETQYF.

This chain links TRBV10-3 with TRBJ1-4, with D uncertain. Germline-derived CDR1 and CDR2 are ENHRY and SYGVKD. The CDR3 totals 12 residues. V was clipped by 3 bases and J by 11 bases, with 10 bases between them. This chain's CDR3 is CAISDKPPKLFF. The DNA for the CDR3 is TGTGCCATCAGTGATAAGCCACCGAAACTGTTTTTT.

This chain uses TRBV5-1 with TRBJ1-2; D remains ambiguous. The germline V gene has CDR1 SGHRS and CDR2 YFSETQ. This CDR3 comprises 13 residues. Between the trimmed V and J ends, which lost 2 bases and 3 bases, there was a span of 8 bases. The DNA of the CDR3 is TGCGCCAGCAGCTTACCCGATCACTATGGCTACACCTTC. It is translated as CASSLPDHYGYTF.

Note on this clone: Germline is not matched at one junction end, which may reflect a read error. The J gene is TRBJ2-3, the V gene TRBV6-1; unclear D gene. Per the germline V gene, CDR1 is MNHNS and CDR2 is SASEGT. The CDR3 is 13 residues long. The CDR3: CASSEVGSDTQYF. CDR3 sequence (DNA): TGTGCCAGCAGCGAAGTAGGTTCAGATACGCAGTATTTT.